Listed here are 25 T cell receptor beta chains from one sample, sequenced in a study of T cell clonotyping in hematopoietic cell transplantation (dated by TCRdb to the early 2020s). Receptor amplification or capture employed the immunoSEQ multiplex PCR assay. TCRdb retrieved this table from immuneACCESS and kept in-frame rearrangements only. Not all clones are present; in checked studies, unresolved V genes account for under half, and no reason is known for the remainder. The sample table holds about 14,000 clones, of which about nine tenths were seen once. 9.5% to 15% of the sample is taken by the ten largest. Sample time point, as interpreted from the label and publication: 100 days after allo-HCT. The sequencing here drew on PBMCs, taken 100 days after allogeneic stem cell transplant. The source of these receptors is a male patient in his 50s who had an allogeneic stem cell transplant from an unrelated donor, so T cells may come from the graft donor. Some clones in this sample may be carry-over from other donors' samples.

The chain couples TRBV9 to TRBJ2-3; unclear D gene. Germline V gene lookup returns CDR1 SGDLS and CDR2 YYNGEE. Trimming pared 0 bases from V and 4 bases from J, leaving 3 bases between. CDR3 size: 12 residues. The CDR3 bases are TGTGCCAGCAGCGTAGGGTCAGATACGCAGTATTTT. It encodes CASSVGSDTQYF.

This clone was seen just once. In DNA form, the CDR3 reads TGTGCCAGTAGTATCGGAGGGATCGGGGATGGCTACACCTTC. It translates to CASSIGGIGDGYTF. The rearrangement links TRBV19 to TRBJ1-2; D remains unclear. The CDR3 has 14 residues. The V and J ends lost 3 bases and 6 bases respectively, with 14 bases between them. Germline CDR1 and CDR2: LNHDA and SQIVND (reference sequence).

The rearrangement uses TRBV4-3 and TRBJ2-1, with 9 bases identical to TRBD1. The CDR3 covers 14 residues. Germline loops: CDR1 LGHNA, CDR2 YSLEER. V trimming: 5 bases; J trimming: 6 bases; junction bases outside the gene matches: 5. CDR3 coding DNA: TGCGCCAGCAGCGTAGGACAGGGGAGCAATGAGCAGTTCTTC. It encodes CASSVGQGSNEQFF.

There are a few counts of this clone. This chain joins TRBV11-2 and TRBJ2-3; 8 bases are shared with TRBD2. Germline values: CDR1 SGHAT, CDR2 FQNNGV. This CDR3 is 15 amino acids long. With V trimmed by 4 bases and J by 2 bases, 5 bases remained unmatched. The CDR3 loop is CASSYSGKVTDTQYF. DNA of the CDR3: TGTGCCAGCAGCTATAGCGGGAAGGTCACAGATACGCAGTATTTT.

This clone is a singleton in its sample. V gene TRBV11-3 combines with J gene TRBJ2-3; D unresolved. V was shortened by 4 bases and J by 4 bases, with 18 bases between the two germline ends. CDR3 length: 16 residues. CDR1 and CDR2 (germline): SGHNT, YENEEA. CDR3 residues: CASSSPFATPPDTQYF. The CDR3 nucleotides are TGTGCCAGCAGCTCCCCGTTCGCTACCCCCCCAGATACGCAGTATTTT.

V is TRBV11-2 and J is TRBJ2-1; 9 bases are shared with TRBD2. Unmatched junction bases numbered 2, after V lost 1 base and J lost 4 bases. This CDR3 comprises 15 residues. CDR1 SGHAT and CDR2 FQNNGV come from the germline V gene. CDR3 protein: CASSLGAGGYNEQFF. CDR3 DNA: TGTGCCAGCAGCTTAGGAGCGGGAGGATACAATGAGCAGTTCTTC.

The gene calls are TRBV6-5 and TRBJ1-1; D call uncertain. The CDR3 totals 16 residues. V lost 0 bases, J lost 1 base, and 12 bases lay in between. Germline-derived CDR1 and CDR2 are MNHEY and SVGAGI. CDR3 nucleotides: TGTGCCAGCAGTTACTCAGAGGGAATACCGAACACTGAAGCTTTCTTT. Amino acid sequence: CASSYSEGIPNTEAFF.

As regards this clone: The junction departs from germline at one end; a sequencing error may be responsible. The CDR3 nucleotides read TGTGCTAGCAGCTTAGATGCGACATCAGATACGCAGTATTTT. It codes for CASSLDATSDTQYF. The J gene is TRBJ2-3, the V gene TRBV7-7, with D unclear. The CDR3 extends over 14 amino acids. CDR1 and CDR2 from the germline V gene are SSHAT and FNYEAQ (reference sequence).

The chain is built from TRBV2 and TRBJ1-1, with TRBD1 as a possible D gene (5 bases). The V gene's germline CDR1 is SNHLY and CDR2 FYNNEI. V was cut by 7 bases and J by 8 bases, with 14 bases left in between. The CDR3 runs to 12 residues. The CDR3 nucleotides read TGTGCCAGCACTGGGCGGGGGGTCGAAGCTTTCTTT. It is translated as CASTGRGVEAFF.

The chain uses TRBV5-6 and TRBJ1-5; 7 bases map to TRBD1. Per the germline V gene, CDR1 is SGHDT and CDR2 is YYEEEE. There are 15 residues in the CDR3. V lost 4 bases and J lost 1; bases outside the gene matches: 5. This CDR3 reads CASSVSRGSNQPQHF. Here the CDR3 DNA reads TGTGCCAGCAGCGTGAGCAGGGGGAGCAATCAGCCCCAGCATTTT.

CDR3 sequence reads: CASSFFSGKYGYTF. CDR3 nucleotides: TGTGCCAGCAGCTTTTTTTCTGGGAAATATGGCTACACCTTC. The J gene is TRBJ1-2, the V gene TRBV11-2; D call uncertain. Trimming took 3 bases from V and 5 from J, leaving 13 bases between them. Germline CDR1 reads SGHAT; CDR2 reads FQNNGV. The CDR3 has 14 residues. The whole variable domain, filled in from reference TRBV11-2 and TRBJ1-2, reads EAGVAQSPRYKIIEKRQSVAFWCNPISGHATLYWYQQILGQGPKLLIQFQNNGVVDDSQLPKDRFSAERLKGVDSTLKIQPAKLEDSAVYLCASSFFSGKYGYTFGSGTRLTVV.

The rearrangement links TRBV7-9 to TRBJ2-2; the match to TRBD2 covers 9 bases. The ends lost 3 bases at V and 2 bases at J; junction bases unmatched: 4. Per germline, CDR1 SEHNR and CDR2 FQNEAQ (reference sequence). The CDR3 runs 16 residues. The CDR3 here is CASSLTLAGNTGELFF. CDR3 DNA: TGTGCCAGCAGCTTGACACTAGCGGGCAACACCGGGGAGCTGTTTTTT.

The gene calls are TRBV7-2 and TRBJ2-5; possible D gene TRBD1, 6 bases. Trimming took off 3 bases at V and 3 bases at J, with 8 bases between the two ends. Germline V lookup: CDR1 SGHTA, CDR2 FQGNSA. This CDR3 spans 13 amino acids. The DNA for the CDR3 is TGTGCCAGCAGCTTCGCAGGGGAAGAGACCCAGTACTTC. It is translated as CASSFAGEETQYF.

This chain joins TRBV5-8 and TRBJ1-5, with D unclear. The CDR3 is made up of 12 amino acids. Trimming removed 2 bases from V and 9 bases from J, with 9 bases in between. The V gene's germline CDR1 is SGHTS and CDR2 YDEGEE. The CDR3 sequence is CASSFGLGPQHF. DNA of the CDR3: TGTGCCAGCAGCTTTGGGCTAGGGCCCCAGCATTTT.

The V and J genes are TRBV25-1 and TRBJ2-2; TRBD2 matches 7 bases. The V gene's germline CDR1 is MGHDK and CDR2 SYGVNS. There are 17 residues in the CDR3. CDR3 DNA sequence: TGTGAGGGATCGCGGGAGAGTCGATGTTGGAACACCGGGGAGCTGTTTTTT. Translation: CEGSRESRCWNTGELFF.

This chain connects TRBV19 to TRBJ2-2; D is undetermined. Trimming shortened V by 6 bases and J by 6 bases, and 11 bases separated the two germline ends. The germline CDR1 and CDR2 sequences are LNHDA and SQIVND (reference sequence). The CDR3 extends over 13 amino acids. The CDR3 DNA reads TGTGCCAGTAGCCTAAGTAGATCCGGGGAGCTGTTTTTT. Amino acid sequence: CASSLSRSGELFF.

This clone has a single count. Distinct nucleotide sequences in the sample also encode this CDR3. The chain carries TRBV5-1 and TRBJ1-2; 10 bases are shared with TRBD1. The J segment lost 4 bases and the V segment lost 0 bases, leaving 3 bases of the junction unmatched. This CDR3 comprises 15 residues. The germline gives CDR1 SGHRS, CDR2 YFSETQ. Here the CDR3 reads CASSLEGQGSYGYTF. CDR3 nucleotide sequence: TGCGCCAGCAGCTTGGAGGGACAGGGGAGCTATGGCTACACCTTC.

The genes are TRBV14 and TRBJ2-7; 7 bases line up with TRBD1. Trimming removed 4 bases from V and 2 bases from J; junction bases left unmatched: 8. CDR3 length: 15 residues. The germline gives CDR1 SGHDN, CDR2 FVKESK. The CDR3 sequence: CASSLDRAQAYEQYF. CDR3 coding DNA: TGTGCCAGCAGCCTCGACAGGGCCCAAGCCTACGAGCAGTACTTC.

In DNA, the CDR3 is TGTGCCAGCTCACCACAGGGGGTACGCCCTGGCTACACCTTC. It is translated as CASSPQGVRPGYTF. The chain has TRBV18 and TRBJ1-2, with a tentative D call TRBD1 (6 bases). CDR1 and CDR2 from the germline V gene are KGHSH and LQKENI. The CDR3 loop spans 14 amino acids. The V and J ends lost 1 base and 7 bases respectively, with 13 bases between them.

The rearrangement links TRBV5-4 to TRBJ2-5, with D possibly called TRBD1 or TRBD2 (5 bases each). The V end lost 2 bases, the J end lost 2 bases, and 16 bases lay between the germline ends. CDR3 length equals 16 residues. Germline CDR1 is SGHNT and CDR2 is YYREEE (reference sequence). The CDR3 protein is CASSFELWDGQETQYF. CDR3 in DNA: TGTGCCAGCAGCTTTGAATTGTGGGACGGACAAGAGACCCAGTACTTC.

V is TRBV11-2 and J is TRBJ1-2; 8 bases map to TRBD1. V lost 5 bases, J lost 8 bases, and 7 bases stayed unmatched. Germline V gene sequence: CDR1 SGHAT, CDR2 FQNNGV. The CDR3 runs 13 residues. The CDR3 DNA follows: TGTGCCAGCAGCCATGGGACAGGCATCGGCTACACCTTC. Translated, it gives CASSHGTGIGYTF.

The chain recombines TRBV5-1 with TRBJ2-2; D unclear. The germline V gene encodes CDR1 SGHRS and CDR2 YFSETQ. The ends were cut back, 1 base at V and 5 bases at J, with 12 bases in the middle. CDR3 length: 15 amino acids. The CDR3 DNA is TGCGCCAGCAGCTTGACCCCAGTACTAACCGGGGAGCTGTTTTTT. This encodes CASSLTPVLTGELFF.

V is TRBV27 and J is TRBJ2-7, with 12 nucleotides matching TRBD2. This CDR3 has 15 amino acids. V trimming: 3 bases; J trimming: 6 bases; junction bases outside the gene matches: 6. Germline V lookup: CDR1 MNHEY, CDR2 SMNVEV (reference sequence). CDR3 protein: CASSLSTSGSTEQYF. The CDR3 DNA sequence: TGTGCCAGCAGTTTGTCGACTAGCGGGAGCACCGAGCAGTACTTC.

The V gene is TRBV30, the J gene TRBJ2-6; no definite D call. V lost 3 bases to trimming and J lost 0 bases, with 21 bases between them. This CDR3 is built from 19 residues. The germline gives CDR1 GTSNPN, CDR2 SVGIG (reference sequence). The CDR3 loop reads CAWRPPLGSVSSGANVLTF. In DNA form, the CDR3 reads TGTGCCTGGAGGCCACCTCTAGGCAGCGTATCCTCTGGGGCCAACGTCCTGACTTTC.

This rearrangement joins TRBV20-1 to TRBJ1-4; D is unclear. The CDR3 runs to 10 residues. V lost 5 bases, J lost 6 bases, and 4 bases lay in between. Germline CDR1 and CDR2: DFQATT and SNEGSKA (reference sequence). As DNA, the CDR3 is TGCAGTGCTTTGGATGAAAAACTGTTTTTT. Protein: CSALDEKLFF.